This T cell receptor beta chain was observed in a study of T-cell reconstitution after alpha-beta-depleted transplantation in children. This clonotype has a handful of counts. The CDR3 is 15 amino acids. The germline V and J ends were trimmed by 2 bases and 5 bases, with 15 bases remaining between them. In germline, CDR1 is MNHEY, CDR2 SMNVEV (reference sequence). This sample's TCRbeta library carried unique molecular identifier barcodes. Each CDR3 protein gets one entry after TCRdb re-called the PCR reads with MiXCR. The table has roughly 350,000 distinct CDR3 sequences, 15% to 20% seen once. The specimen comprised PBMCs, mostly from graft donor cells, sampled 360 days after TCRalphabeta/CD19-depleted stem cell transplant. The clonotype comes from a male patient aged 2-15 years who had a stem cell transplant for acute lymphoblastic leukemia, so the T cells may come from the graft donor. This rearrangement joins TRBV27 to TRBJ1-2; no definite D call. CDR3 loop: CASSLGVASGYGYTF. Written as DNA, the CDR3 is TGTGCCAGCAGTTTAGGGGTCGCGAGTGGGTATGGCTACACCTTC.